This TCR beta chain was captured by sequencing in a study of human T cells and chemical hapten exposure. Looking at the study overall: Chiefly female patients presented with alopecia areata, totalis or universalis. Among samples, TCR yields varied mainly because of small differences in pooled library volume. Study results and limitations: The number of TCRs over 1 in 1000 frequency stayed unchanged after DPC.

Time point: pre-sensitization, week 0. Treatment noted: therapeutic diphenylcyclopropenone sensitization with weekly scalp DPC. In the study's own analysis: Samples held a median of around 92,000 TCRs, range about 20,000–700,000. TCRdb called the RACE reads again in MiXCR, with one record for every CDR3 protein. For this entry, the V and J calls and clone size follow TCRdb and not the study's own pipeline. The table includes tens of thousands of distinct CDR3 sequences, approximately 9.9% detected once. The CDR3 runs 13 residues. Trimming shortened V by 1 base and J by 3 bases, and 6 bases separated the two germline ends. Germline V gene lookup returns CDR1 SGHTA and CDR2 FQGNSA. In its sample, this clonotype was seen many times. Antigen: not known.

This sample comprised whole blood, obtained in connection with sensitization to the hapten diphenylcyclopropenone (DPC). The J gene is TRBJ1-2, the V gene TRBV7-2; TRBD1 is a possible D gene (5 bases). The receptor's source is a woman in her forties or fifties with alopecia areata. Some clones in this sample may be carry-over from other donors' samples. The CDR3 sequence is CASSLGGDYGYTF. The CDR3 bases are TGTGCCAGCAGCTTAGGAGGGGACTATGGCTACACCTTC.